The 6 T cell receptor beta chains below all came from one sample that was sequenced in a study of CD8+ T cells in alopecia areata (dated 2018 in TCRdb). Library preparation was by the immunoSEQ multiplex PCR assay. To provide template for TCR sequencing, every sample had RNA extracted and reverse transcribed into cDNA. TCRdb's version of the immuneACCESS table is confined to in-frame rearrangements and falls short of the full clone set. An unresolved V gene accounts for under half of the shortfall where checked; the remainder is of unknown origin. Here the sample has over 200,000 clones; approximately 52% occur a single time. More than 0.4% of the sample comes from the top ten. Interpreted using the paper, the time point label stands for: baseline before oral tofacitinib. Material: CD4+ T cells sorted from blood, obtained at week 0. The receptors shown here come from a human donor with alopecia areata.

V usage is TRBV30 and J usage is TRBJ1-2; the D is unclear. The V end lost 2 bases, the J end lost 8 bases, and 9 bases lay between the germline ends. Per germline, CDR1 GTSNPN and CDR2 SVGIG (reference sequence). This CDR3 spans 11 amino acids. The CDR3 here is CAWSQAGGYTF. The CDR3 DNA sequence: TGTGCCTGGAGTCAAGCGGGCGGCTACACCTTC.

This CDR3 is CSVYGGSTEAFF. CDR3 in DNA: TGCAGCGTTTATGGGGGTAGCACTGAAGCTTTCTTT. The chain joins TRBV29-1 to TRBJ1-1, with D possibly matching TRBD1 (5 bases). Germline V gene lookup returns CDR1 SQVTM and CDR2 ANQGSEA. The V end lost 5 bases, the J end lost 4 bases, and 11 bases lay between the germline ends. The CDR3 extends over 12 amino acids.

This clone was found once. The V and J genes are TRBV18 and TRBJ1-1; 8 bases agree with TRBD1. Germline V gene lookup returns CDR1 KGHSH and CDR2 LQKENI. The CDR3 contains 17 residues. Trimming removed 3 bases from V and 3 bases from J; junction bases left unmatched: 12. The CDR3 DNA reads TGTGCCAGCTCACCTGGAGTGGGGGCAGGGGGCGACACTGAAGCTTTCTTT. As protein: CASSPGVGAGGDTEAFF.

The V and J genes are TRBV18 and TRBJ2-5; TRBD1 aligns across 11 bases. This CDR3 has 17 amino acids. Germline loops: CDR1 KGHSH, CDR2 LQKENI. Trimming cost V 2 bases and J 3 bases; bases outside gene matches: 8. CDR3 bases: TGTGCCAGCTCACCATTACCCGGGACAGGGGGAGAAGAGACCCAGTACTTC. Translating gives CASSPLPGTGGEETQYF.

Worth noting for this clone: Other DNA variants within this sample encode the same CDR3. The chain combines TRBV5-1 with TRBJ2-3; D is perhaps TRBD2 (6 bases). Trimming cost V 0 bases and J 4 bases, with 6 bases left between them. Germline V gene sequence: CDR1 SGHRS, CDR2 YFSETQ. This CDR3 comprises 13 residues. The CDR3: CASSLGGADTQYF. The CDR3 DNA is TGCGCCAGCAGCTTGGGCGGGGCAGATACGCAGTATTTT.

V gene TRBV19 combines with J gene TRBJ1-2, with 7 bases identical to TRBD1. This CDR3 is 13 amino acids long. Germline values: CDR1 LNHDA, CDR2 SQIVND (reference sequence). The ends lost 3 bases at V and 7 bases at J; junction bases unmatched: 5. The CDR3 sequence is CASSMTGLPGYTF. CDR3 DNA: TGTGCCAGTAGTATGACAGGGCTTCCTGGCTACACCTTC.